A selection of T cell receptor beta chains follows, all from one sample in a study of cytomegalovirus exposure and HLA in healthy donors. Only in-frame clones appear in the TCRdb table, and some are missing; sequencing was by immunoSEQ multiplex PCR. The sample records roughly 86,000 clones, approximately 69% being singletons. Input material: PBMCs. These receptors were taken from a woman in her 50s in good health and CMV-seropositive. Each CDR3 is given with its conserved first and last residue. Each record gives: V gene, D gene, clone size, J gene, CDR3 protein, CDR3 DNA. D genes are given only for firm matches. Size is omitted from some rows. Given values are once, few, many or a class for expanded clones.

TRBV30,.,few,TRBJ2-7,CAWSGSEGHSYEQYF,TGTGCCTGGAGTGGGTCCGAGGGACACTCCTACGAGCAGTACTTC
TRBV5-6,.,.,TRBJ2-7,CASSFPGAYEQYF,TGTGCCAGCAGCTTCCCAGGGGCCTACGAGCAGTACTTC
TRBV5-4,TRBD1,.,TRBJ1-2,CASSFRQGPYGYTF,TGTGCCAGCAGCTTTCGACAGGGACCCTATGGCTACACCTTC
TRBV28,.,.,TRBJ1-3,CASSSTVRGNTIYF,TGTGCCAGCAGTTCGACAGTGCGGGGAAACACCATATATTTT
TRBV28,.,.,TRBJ1-2,CASSLSVGSYGYTF,TGTGCCAGCAGCCTATCGGTGGGCAGCTATGGCTACACCTTC
TRBV5-1,.,few,TRBJ2-1,CASSPSSQYNEQFF,TGCGCCAGCAGCCCCAGTTCTCAGTACAATGAGCAGTTCTTC
TRBV10-3,.,.,TRBJ2-7,CAISKAQEGEQYF,TGTGCCATCTCAAAGGCACAGGAAGGCGAGCAGTACTTC
TRBV6-1,.,.,TRBJ1-4,CASSAHPGGANEKLFF,TGTGCCAGCAGTGCCCACCCTGGCGGGGCTAATGAAAAACTGTTTTTT
TRBV2,TRBD1,.,TRBJ2-5,CASSSTGVETQYF,TGTGCCAGCAGCTCGACAGGGGTCGAGACCCAGTACTTC
TRBV4-2,.,.,TRBJ2-5,CASSQGQAEETQYF,TGTGCCAGCAGCCAAGGACAGGCCGAAGAGACCCAGTACTTC
TRBV29-1,TRBD1,few,TRBJ1-2,CSVGDREGYTF,TGCAGCGTAGGGGACAGGGAAGGCTACACCTTC
TRBV28,.,.,TRBJ1-6,CASSSAAVNNSPLHF,TGTGCCAGCAGTTCCGCTGCAGTAAATAATTCACCCCTCCACTTT
TRBV30,.,.,TRBJ2-1,CAWSVRDSYNEQFF,TGTGCCTGGAGTGTCCGGGACTCCTACAATGAGCAGTTCTTC
TRBV4-3,.,.,TRBJ1-1,CASSQYRENTEAFF,TGCGCCAGCAGCCAGTATCGGGAGAACACTGAAGCTTTCTTT
TRBV28,TRBD1,.,TRBJ1-2,CASSLAGTGSYGYTF,TGTGCCAGCAGTTTAGCTGGGACAGGGAGCTATGGCTACACCTTC
TRBV11-3,.,.,TRBJ2-1,CASSLVGSAIDEQFF,TGTGCCAGCAGCTTAGTGGGTTCAGCGATCGATGAGCAGTTCTTC
TRBV7-2,TRBD2,.,TRBJ2-5,CASSPQGEGTQYF,TGTGCCAGCAGCCCACAAGGGGAGGGGACCCAGTACTTC